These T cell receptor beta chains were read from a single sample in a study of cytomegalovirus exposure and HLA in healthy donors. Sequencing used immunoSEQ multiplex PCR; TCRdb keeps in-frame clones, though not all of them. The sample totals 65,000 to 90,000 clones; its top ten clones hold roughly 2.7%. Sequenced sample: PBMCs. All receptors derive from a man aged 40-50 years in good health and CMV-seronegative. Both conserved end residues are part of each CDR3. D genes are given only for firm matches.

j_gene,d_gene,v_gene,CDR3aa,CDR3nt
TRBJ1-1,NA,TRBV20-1,CSAMPGGEAFF,TGCAGTGCTATGCCCGGGGGAGAAGCTTTCTTT
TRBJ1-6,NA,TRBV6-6,CASNSQSWGEISPLHF,TGTGCCAGCAACTCCCAATCTTGGGGGGAAATCTCACCCCTCCACTTT
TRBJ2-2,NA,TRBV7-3,CASSRITGELFF,TGTGCCAGCAGCCGTATTACCGGGGAGCTGTTTTTT
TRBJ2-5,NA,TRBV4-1,CASSQVGGKETQYF,TGCGCCAGCAGCCAAGTCGGAGGGAAAGAGACCCAGTACTTC
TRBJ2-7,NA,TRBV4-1,CASSQALRGNEQYF,TGCGCCAGCAGCCAAGCCCTCCGCGGCAACGAGCAGTACTTC
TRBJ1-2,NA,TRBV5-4,CASSLEGDYGYTF,TGTGCCAGCAGCTTGGAGGGGGACTATGGCTACACCTTC
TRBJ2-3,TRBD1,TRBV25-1,CASSPGTGEGDTQYF,TGTGCCAGCAGTCCCGGGACAGGAGAGGGAGATACGCAGTATTTT
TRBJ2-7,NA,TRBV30,CAWKGDISYEQYF,TGTGCCTGGAAAGGGGACATCTCCTACGAGCAGTACTTC
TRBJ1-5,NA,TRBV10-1,CASSEGTDENQPQHF,TGCGCCAGCAGTGAGGGAACAGACGAGAATCAGCCCCAGCATTTT
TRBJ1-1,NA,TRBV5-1,CASSLSYENEAFF,TGCGCCAGCAGCTTGAGCTACGAAAATGAAGCTTTCTTT
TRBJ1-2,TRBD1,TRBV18,CASSPDRANYGYTF,TGTGCCAGCTCACCCGACAGGGCGAACTATGGCTACACCTTC
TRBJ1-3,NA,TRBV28,CASSLSLGGGNTIYF,TGTGCCAGCAGTTTATCATTGGGGGGTGGAAACACCATATATTTT
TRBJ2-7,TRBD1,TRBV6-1,CASRLGTGHVVEQYF,TGTGCCAGCAGGCTCGGGACAGGCCATGTCGTCGAGCAGTACTTC
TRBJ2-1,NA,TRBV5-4,CASSNSRHSYNEQFF,TGTGCCAGCAGCAATTCCCGACACAGCTACAATGAGCAGTTCTTC
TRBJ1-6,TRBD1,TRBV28,CASSLGTGGNSPLHF,TGTGCCAGCAGTTTAGGGACAGGTGGTAATTCACCCCTCCACTTT
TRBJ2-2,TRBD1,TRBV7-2,CASSGKQGATDKNTGELFF,TGTGCCAGCAGCGGCAAGCAGGGGGCGACCGATAAGAACACCGGGGAGCTGTTTTTT
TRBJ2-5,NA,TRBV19,CASSMGAGAETQYF,TGTGCCAGTAGTATGGGGGCCGGGGCAGAGACCCAGTACTTC
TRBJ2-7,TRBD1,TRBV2,CASRLQGAHEQYF,TGTGCCAGCAGACTACAGGGGGCGCATGAGCAGTACTTC
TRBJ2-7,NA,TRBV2,CASSEGFRESPQYF,TGTGCCAGCAGTGAGGGTTTCCGGGAATCCCCGCAGTACTTC
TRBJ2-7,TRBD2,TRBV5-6,CASSLEGLATAEQYF,TGTGCCAGCAGCTTGGAGGGACTAGCGACTGCCGAGCAGTACTTC
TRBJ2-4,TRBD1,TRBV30,CAWGVQGLAKNIQYF,TGTGCCTGGGGGGTACAGGGGCTAGCCAAAAACATTCAGTACTTC
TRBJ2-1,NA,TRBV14,CASSQENGYNEQFF,TGTGCCAGCAGCCAAGAGAACGGGTACAATGAGCAGTTCTTC
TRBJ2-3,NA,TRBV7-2,CASSLAALKTQYF,TGTGCCAGCAGCTTAGCAGCCCTGAAGACGCAGTATTTT
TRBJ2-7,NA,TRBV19,CASSPTGDEQYF,TGTGCCAGTAGTCCGACAGGCGACGAGCAGTACTTC
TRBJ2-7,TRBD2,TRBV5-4,CASSVAGAYEQYF,TGTGCCAGCAGTGTAGCGGGGGCCTACGAGCAGTACTTC
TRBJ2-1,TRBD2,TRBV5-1,CASSFTGGGSYNEQFF,TGCGCCAGCAGCTTTACGGGGGGAGGCTCCTACAATGAGCAGTTCTTC
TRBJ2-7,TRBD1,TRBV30,CAWRMVGQWDYEQYF,TGTGCCTGGAGGATGGTGGGACAGTGGGATTACGAGCAGTACTTC
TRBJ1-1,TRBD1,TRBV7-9,CASSRMTGMNTEAFF,TGTGCCAGCAGCCGAATGACAGGGATGAACACTGAAGCTTTCTTT
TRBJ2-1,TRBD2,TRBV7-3,CASSLRRGEYNEQFF,TGTGCCAGCAGCTTAAGGCGGGGGGAGTACAATGAGCAGTTCTTC
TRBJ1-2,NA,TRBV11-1,CASSLDQAGRYGYTF,TGTGCCAGCAGCTTAGACCAGGCTGGGAGGTATGGCTACACCTTC
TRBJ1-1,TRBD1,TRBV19,CASSDRVNEAFF,TGTGCCAGTAGCGACAGGGTAAATGAAGCTTTCTTT
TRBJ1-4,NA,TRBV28,CASSLRGYNEKLFF,TGTGCCAGCAGTTTAAGGGGTTATAATGAAAAACTGTTTTTT
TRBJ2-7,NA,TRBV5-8,CASSLGNLGPGSEEQYF,TGTGCCAGCAGCTTGGGAAATTTGGGTCCAGGGTCGGAGGAGCAGTACTTC
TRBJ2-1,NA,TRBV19,CASSDRNLCNEQFF,TGTGCCAGTTCAGACAGGAATTTGTGCAATGAGCAGTTCTTC
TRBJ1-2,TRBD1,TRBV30,CAWSAQGAYGYTF,TGTGCCTGGAGTGCACAGGGGGCCTATGGCTACACCTTC
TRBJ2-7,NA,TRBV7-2,CASSSMGWELEQYF,TGTGCCAGCAGCTCTATGGGTTGGGAGCTCGAGCAGTACTTC
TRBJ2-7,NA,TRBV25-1,CASTHTTGTSYEQYF,TGTGCCAGCACACACACAACAGGGACGAGCTACGAGCAGTACTTC
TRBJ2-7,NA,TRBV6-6,CASTNKNEQYF,TGTGCCAGCACCAACAAAAACGAGCAGTACTTC
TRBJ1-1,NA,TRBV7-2,CASSLWTTQEAFF,TGTGCCAGCAGCTTATGGACAACTCAAGAAGCTTTCTTT
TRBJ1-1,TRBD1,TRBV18,CASSQRTGEGAEAFF,TGTGCCAGCTCTCAACGGACAGGGGAAGGGGCTGAAGCTTTCTTT
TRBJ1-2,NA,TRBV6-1,CGIGQSYFYGYTF,TGTGGAATAGGACAGAGTTACTTCTATGGCTACACCTTC
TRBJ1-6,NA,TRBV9,CASSVEQGADSPLHF,TGTGCCAGCAGCGTAGAGCAGGGTGCAGATTCACCCCTCCACTTT
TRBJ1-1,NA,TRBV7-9,CASSLRGGVVSVNEAFF,TGTGCCAGCAGCTTACGGGGCGGGGTTGTTTCGGTAAATGAAGCTTTCTTT
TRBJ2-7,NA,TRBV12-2,CASRLANGTSGGTSYEQYF,TGTGCAAGTCGCTTAGCTAACGGGACTAGCGGGGGGACCTCCTACGAGCAGTACTTC
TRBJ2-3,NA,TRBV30,CAWSGTDTQYF,TGTGCCTGGAGCGGGACAGATACGCAGTATTTT